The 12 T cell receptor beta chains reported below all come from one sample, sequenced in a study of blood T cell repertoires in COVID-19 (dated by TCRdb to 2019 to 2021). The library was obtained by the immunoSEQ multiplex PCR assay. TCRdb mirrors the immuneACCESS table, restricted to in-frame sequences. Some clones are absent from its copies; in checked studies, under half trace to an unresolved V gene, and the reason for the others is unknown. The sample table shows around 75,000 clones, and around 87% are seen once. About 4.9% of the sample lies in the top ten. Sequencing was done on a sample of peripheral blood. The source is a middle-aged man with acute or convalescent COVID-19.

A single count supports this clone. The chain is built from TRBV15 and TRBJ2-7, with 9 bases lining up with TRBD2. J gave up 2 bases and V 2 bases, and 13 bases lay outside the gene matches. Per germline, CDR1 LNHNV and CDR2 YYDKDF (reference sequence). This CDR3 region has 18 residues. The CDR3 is CATSRQVGSGSLAYEQYF. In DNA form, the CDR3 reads TGTGCCACCAGCAGACAAGTAGGTAGCGGGAGTTTAGCCTACGAGCAGTACTTC.

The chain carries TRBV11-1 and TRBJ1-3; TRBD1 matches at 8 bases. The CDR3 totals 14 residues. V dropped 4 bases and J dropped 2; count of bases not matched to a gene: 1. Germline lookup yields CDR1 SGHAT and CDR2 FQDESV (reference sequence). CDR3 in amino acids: CASSSTGAGNTIYF. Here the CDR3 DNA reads TGTGCCAGCAGCTCGACAGGGGCTGGAAACACCATATATTTT.

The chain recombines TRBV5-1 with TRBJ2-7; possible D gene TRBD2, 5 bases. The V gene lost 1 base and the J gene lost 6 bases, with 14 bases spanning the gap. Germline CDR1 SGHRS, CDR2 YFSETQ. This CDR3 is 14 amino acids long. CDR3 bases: TGCGCCAGCAGCTTGCGGGGTAGTAGGGCCGAGCAGTACTTC. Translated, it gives CASSLRGSRAEQYF.

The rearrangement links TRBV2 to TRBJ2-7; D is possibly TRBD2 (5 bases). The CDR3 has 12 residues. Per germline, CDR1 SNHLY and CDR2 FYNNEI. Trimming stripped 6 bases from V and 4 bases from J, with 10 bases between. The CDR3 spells CASRSDSYEQYF. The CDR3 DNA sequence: TGTGCCAGCAGGTCGGACTCTTACGAGCAGTACTTC.

CDR3 nucleotides: TGTGCCAGCAGCCCCAGAGGAGAGACCCAGTACTTC. Protein product: CASSPRGETQYF. This rearrangement joins TRBV7-9 to TRBJ2-5, with no clear D. Germline V lookup: CDR1 SEHNR, CDR2 FQNEAQ (reference sequence). The V and J ends lost 5 bases and 4 bases respectively, with 8 bases between them. The CDR3 runs to 12 residues.

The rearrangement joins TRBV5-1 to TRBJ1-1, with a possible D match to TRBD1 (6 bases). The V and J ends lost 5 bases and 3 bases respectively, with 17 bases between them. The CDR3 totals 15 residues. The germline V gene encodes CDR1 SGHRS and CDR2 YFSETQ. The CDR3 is CASRKPMTGDTEAFF. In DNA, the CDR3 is TGCGCCAGCAGAAAGCCGATGACAGGTGACACTGAAGCTTTCTTT.

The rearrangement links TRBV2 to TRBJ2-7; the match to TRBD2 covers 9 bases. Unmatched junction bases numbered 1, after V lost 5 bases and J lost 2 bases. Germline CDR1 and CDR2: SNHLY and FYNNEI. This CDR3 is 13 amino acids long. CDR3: CASSRLAAYEQYF. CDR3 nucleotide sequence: TGTGCCAGCAGTCGACTAGCGGCCTACGAGCAGTACTTC.

DNA of the CDR3: TGTGCCAGCAGTTTTAAGAGGGATCAGCCCCAGCATTTT. This translates into CASSFKRDQPQHF. The chain employs TRBV12-3 or TRBV12-4 and TRBJ1-5; D is unresolved. CDR3 length: 13 residues. Between the trimmed V and J ends, which lost 3 bases and 5 bases, there was a span of 8 bases.

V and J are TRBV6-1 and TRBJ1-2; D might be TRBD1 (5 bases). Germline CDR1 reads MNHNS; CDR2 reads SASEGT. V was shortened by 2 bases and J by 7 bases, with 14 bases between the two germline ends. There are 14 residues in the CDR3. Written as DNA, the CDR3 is TGTGCCAGCAGTGAACCCTCAGGGTACTTTGGCTACACCTTC. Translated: CASSEPSGYFGYTF.

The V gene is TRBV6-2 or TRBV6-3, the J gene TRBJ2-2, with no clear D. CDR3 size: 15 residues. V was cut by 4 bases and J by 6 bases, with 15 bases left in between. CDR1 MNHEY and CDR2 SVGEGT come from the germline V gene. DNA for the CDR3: TGTGCCAGCAGTTCGACTCAATTCAGCTCCGGGGAGCTGTTTTTT. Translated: CASSSTQFSSGELFF.

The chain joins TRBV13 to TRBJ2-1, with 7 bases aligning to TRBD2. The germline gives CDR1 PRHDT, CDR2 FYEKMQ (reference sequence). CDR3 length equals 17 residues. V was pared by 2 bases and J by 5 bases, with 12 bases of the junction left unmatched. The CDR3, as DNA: TGTGCCAGCAGCTTAACATGGGCGGGAGATCCCCACAATGAGCAGTTCTTC. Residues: CASSLTWAGDPHNEQFF.

DNA of the CDR3: TGTGCCTGTCTCCGCACGGAAGGGGGTATCTATGGCTACACCTTC. Amino acids: CACLRTEGGIYGYTF. The V call is TRBV30, the J call TRBJ1-2; D is possibly TRBD1 (6 bases). CDR3 size: 15 residues. Trimming pared 6 bases from V and 4 bases from J, leaving 21 bases between. Germline V CDR1 and CDR2: GTSNPN, SVGIG (reference sequence).